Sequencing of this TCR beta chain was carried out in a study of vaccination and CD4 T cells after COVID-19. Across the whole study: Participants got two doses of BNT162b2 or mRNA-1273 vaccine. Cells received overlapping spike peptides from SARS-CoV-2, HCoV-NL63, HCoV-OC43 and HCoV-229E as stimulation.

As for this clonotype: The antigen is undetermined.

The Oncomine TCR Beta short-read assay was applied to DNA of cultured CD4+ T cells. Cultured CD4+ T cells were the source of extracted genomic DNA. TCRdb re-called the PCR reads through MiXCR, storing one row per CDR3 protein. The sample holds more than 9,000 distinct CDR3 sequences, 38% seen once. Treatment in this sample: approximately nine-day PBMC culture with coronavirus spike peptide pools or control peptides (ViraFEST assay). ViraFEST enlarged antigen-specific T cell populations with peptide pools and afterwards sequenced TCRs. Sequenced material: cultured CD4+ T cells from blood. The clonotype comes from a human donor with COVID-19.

CDR3 sequence: CASRLTGGGGNTIYF. Here the CDR3 DNA reads TGTGCCAGCAGGCTTACAGGGGGAGGTGGAAACACCATATATTTT. This chain connects TRBV6-1 to TRBJ1-3; 8 nucleotides align to TRBD1. CDR1 MNHNS and CDR2 SASEGT come from the germline V gene. The CDR3 sequence is 15 residues long. J was trimmed by 3 bases and V by 6 bases; bases with no gene match: 7.